Presented here are 22 T cell receptor beta chains from one specimen sequenced in a study. TCRdb's table, derived via immunoSEQ multiplex PCR, lists solely in-frame clones and lacks some. The data show 60,000 to 75,000 clones, around 93% seen once. The sample taken for sequencing was PBMCs. All receptors come from a man in his forties or fifties with rheumatoid arthritis.

The genes are TRBV7-2 and TRBJ1-4; possibly TRBD1 for D (6 bases). Trimming pared 1 base from V and 4 bases from J, leaving 10 bases between. The CDR3 has 15 amino acids. Germline V gene lookup returns CDR1 SGHTA and CDR2 FQGNSA. This CDR3 is CASSLVGGLNEKLFF. In DNA, the CDR3 is TGTGCCAGCAGCTTAGTCGGGGGGCTTAATGAAAAACTGTTTTTT. The whole variable domain, filled in from reference TRBV7-2 and TRBJ1-4, reads GAGVSQSPSNKVTEKGKDVELRCDPISGHTALYWYRQSLGQGLEFLIYFQGNSAPDKSGLPSDRFSAERTGGSVSTLTIQRTQQEDSAVYLCASSLVGGLNEKLFFGSGTQLSVL.

This sequence joins TRBV14 and TRBJ1-1; no definite D call. V was shortened by 1 base and J by 0 bases, with 12 bases between the two germline ends. Germline CDR1 and CDR2: SGHDN and FVKESK. The CDR3 runs 16 residues. CDR3 DNA sequence: TGTGCCAGCAGCCAAGGGCTCGGGCAGGTGAACACTGAAGCTTTCTTT. Protein product: CASSQGLGQVNTEAFF.

The chain couples TRBV2 to TRBJ2-5, with TRBD1 identical over 7 bases. J lost 2 bases, V lost 7 bases, and 4 bases had no gene match. Germline values: CDR1 SNHLY, CDR2 FYNNEI. This CDR3 spans 13 amino acids. The CDR3 loop reads CASIRDRQETQYF. For the CDR3, the DNA is TGTGCCAGCATCCGGGACAGACAAGAGACCCAGTACTTC.

The rearrangement joins TRBV7-2 to TRBJ1-6; D remains unclear. V lost 2 bases to trimming and J lost 4 bases, with 18 bases between them. Germline CDR1 is SGHTA and CDR2 is FQGNSA. This CDR3 has 18 amino acids. The CDR3 is CASSLRLLMAGYNSPLHF. The DNA of the CDR3 is TGTGCCAGCAGCTTAAGACTACTCATGGCTGGTTATAATTCACCCCTCCACTTT.

This rearrangement joins TRBV10-1 to TRBJ1-5, with 10 bases aligning to TRBD1. The CDR3 consists of 15 residues. Germline V lookup: CDR1 WNHNN, CDR2 SYGVQD (reference sequence). J was trimmed by 4 bases and V by 6 bases; bases with no gene match: 6. CDR3 nucleotide sequence: TGCGCCAGCAGACCCGGACAGGGGGGAAATCAGCCCCAGCATTTT. Its translation: CASRPGQGGNQPQHF.

The chain has TRBV30 and TRBJ2-1; TRBD2 matches at 7 bases. This CDR3 contains 15 residues. V lost 3 bases to trimming and J lost 3 bases; unmatched junction nucleotides: 8. Germline CDR1 GTSNPN, CDR2 SVGIG (reference sequence). The CDR3 is CAWSASGAFYNEQFF. As DNA, the CDR3 is TGTGCCTGGAGCGCCAGCGGGGCTTTCTACAATGAGCAGTTCTTC.

This chain joins TRBV12-5 and TRBJ1-1; D is perhaps TRBD1 (5 bases). There are 16 residues in the CDR3. Per germline, CDR1 LGHNT and CDR2 FRNRAP. With 2 bases removed from V and 0 bases from J, the gap between germline ends came to 13 bases. The CDR3 loop is CASGLPMGRMNTEAFF. The CDR3 DNA reads as TGTGCTAGTGGTTTGCCGATGGGACGGATGAACACTGAAGCTTTCTTT.

CDR3 DNA: TGTGCCAGCAGTTTAGCCGGGATCGAGCAGTACTTC. Residues: CASSLAGIEQYF. The chain uses TRBV12-3 or TRBV12-4 and TRBJ2-7; D possibly corresponds to TRBD2 (5 bases). This CDR3 has 12 amino acids. With 0 bases removed from V and 6 bases from J, the gap between germline ends came to 6 bases.

The gene calls are TRBV5-1 and TRBJ2-7; TRBD1 agrees at 9 bases. Germline trimming cut 4 bases from V and 2 bases from J; bases unmatched to any gene: 4. Germline V gene data show CDR1 as SGHRS and CDR2 as YFSETQ. CDR3 size: 14 residues. Here the CDR3 reads CASSVGQGPYEQYF. For the CDR3, the DNA is TGCGCCAGCAGCGTGGGACAGGGCCCCTACGAGCAGTACTTC.

This clone was picked up one time. The V gene is TRBV19, the J gene TRBJ2-2, with D perhaps matching TRBD2 (6 bases). CDR3 length: 14 amino acids. Per germline, CDR1 LNHDA and CDR2 SQIVND (reference sequence). The germline V and J ends were trimmed by 10 bases and 6 bases, with 18 bases remaining between them. The CDR3 sequence: CATHTLGGAGELFF. The DNA for the CDR3 is TGTGCCACCCACACGTTGGGGGGAGCCGGGGAGCTGTTTTTT. The full variable domain, with the rest looked up from reference TRBV19 and TRBJ2-2, is DGGITQSPKYLFRKEGQNVTLSCEQNLNHDAMYWYRQDPGQGLRLIYYSQIVNDFQKGDIAEGYSVSREKKESFPLTVTSAQKNPTAFYLCATHTLGGAGELFFGEGSRLTVL.

V and J are TRBV2 and TRBJ1-5; D uncertain. V lost 2 bases and J lost 3, with 5 bases in between. The CDR3 contains 13 residues. CDR1 SNHLY and CDR2 FYNNEI come from the germline V gene. The CDR3: CASSERANQPQHF. In DNA form, the CDR3 reads TGTGCCAGCAGTGAAAGGGCCAATCAGCCCCAGCATTTT.

This chain links TRBV3-1 (or the pseudogene TRBV3-2) with TRBJ2-1; 8 bases agree with TRBD1. Germline V CDR1 and CDR2: LGHDT, YNNKEL (reference sequence). With 4 bases clipped from V and 14 bases from J, the junction kept 10 bases outside the gene matches. The CDR3 sequence is 13 residues long. The CDR3 spells CASSPLTGVGKFF. The CDR3 bases are TGTGCCAGCAGCCCCCTGACAGGGGTCGGGAAGTTCTTC.

This chain connects TRBV18 to TRBJ2-2; no clear D. Germline V gene sequence: CDR1 KGHSH, CDR2 LQKENI. The CDR3 covers 15 residues. V lost 1 base to trimming and J lost 3 bases, with 9 bases between them. The CDR3 here is CASSPLKADTGELFF. The CDR3 DNA sequence: TGTGCCAGCTCACCACTGAAGGCGGACACCGGGGAGCTGTTTTTT.

The chain uses TRBV6-5 and TRBJ2-7; 8 bases agree with TRBD1. After removal of 0 bases from V and 2 bases from J, the junction contained 3 bases not matched to a gene. The germline CDR1 and CDR2 sequences are MNHEY and SVGAGI. CDR3 length: 15 residues. CDR3 amino acids: CASSYSGRGPYEQYF. In DNA, the CDR3 is TGTGCCAGCAGTTACTCGGGCAGGGGGCCCTACGAGCAGTACTTC.

The J gene is TRBJ2-3, the V gene TRBV28, with D maybe TRBD1 (5 bases). Trimming pared 2 bases from V and 6 bases from J, leaving 12 bases between. This CDR3 comprises 14 residues. Germline CDR1 reads MDHEN; CDR2 reads SYDVKM. The CDR3 DNA reads as TGTGCCAGCAGTTTAATGGGGCCTCGCGATACGCAGTATTTT. Its translation is CASSLMGPRDTQYF.

CDR3 nucleotide sequence: TGTGCCAGCTCACCCGCGGACAGGGAAAGCTATGGCTACACCTTC. This sequence encodes CASSPADRESYGYTF. The genes are TRBV18 and TRBJ1-2; 8 positions agree with TRBD1. J gave up 4 bases and V 3 bases, and 7 bases lay outside the gene matches. The CDR3 spans 15 residues. The germline V gene has CDR1 KGHSH and CDR2 LQKENI.

This chain links TRBV30 with TRBJ2-7; possible D gene TRBD1, 7 bases. The CDR3 covers 15 residues. CDR1 is GTSNPN, CDR2 SVGIG, per germline (reference sequence). V was shortened by 5 bases and J by 3 bases, with 20 bases between the two germline ends. CDR3 DNA: TGTGCCTGGGACGGCGTGCGGGACAGAGACTACGAGCAGTACTTC. Its translation: CAWDGVRDRDYEQYF.

V and J are TRBV3-1 (or the pseudogene TRBV3-2) and TRBJ2-2; D unclear. Germline V lookup: CDR1 LGHDT, CDR2 YNNKEL (reference sequence). The CDR3 sequence is 12 residues long. Trimming took 4 bases from V and 9 from J, leaving 9 bases between them. Here the CDR3 DNA reads TGTGCCAGCAGCCCCACCGTAAGGGAGCTGTTTTTT. Amino acid sequence: CASSPTVRELFF.

A single count supports this clone. The chain couples TRBV29-1 to TRBJ2-7; tentative D call: TRBD1 (6 bases). The V end lost 7 bases, the J end lost 3 bases, and 16 bases lay between the germline ends. Germline lookup yields CDR1 SQVTM and CDR2 ANQGSEA. This CDR3 region has 13 residues. Here the CDR3 DNA reads TGCAGCGGGCGGGCAGGGGTTGGCTACGAGCAGTACTTC. It codes for CSGRAGVGYEQYF.

The chain carries TRBV11-2 and TRBJ1-2; D unresolved. V lost 0 bases and J lost 6, with 8 bases in between. In germline, CDR1 is SGHAT, CDR2 FQNNGV. The CDR3 extends over 13 amino acids. The CDR3 protein is CASSLDQVNGYTF. Here the CDR3 DNA reads TGTGCCAGCAGCTTAGATCAGGTGAATGGCTACACCTTC.

The chain links TRBV27 to TRBJ2-7, with a tentative D call TRBD2 (6 bases). Germline V gives CDR1 MNHEY, CDR2 SMNVEV (reference sequence). This CDR3 is 14 amino acids long. With 6 bases removed from V and 3 bases from J, the gap between germline ends came to 15 bases. The CDR3 DNA reads as TGTGCCAGCAGGCCGGGACTGAATATCTACGAGCAGTACTTC. Residues: CASRPGLNIYEQYF.

The chain links TRBV27 to TRBJ1-6; no clear D gene. The CDR3 contains 12 residues. V was shortened by 6 bases and J by 5 bases, with 5 bases between the two germline ends. In germline, CDR1 is MNHEY, CDR2 SMNVEV (reference sequence). Here the CDR3 DNA reads TGTGCCAGCAGCCCTCATAATTCACCCCTCCACTTT. This encodes CASSPHNSPLHF.